This passage covers 11 T cell receptor beta chains from one sample sequenced in a study of vaccination effects on CD4 cells after COVID-19. Antigen-specific CD4+ T cells were expanded with viral peptide pools in the ViraFEST assay before sequencing. Having been cultured for around nine days, the cells underwent CD4+ T cell isolation. Infection with SARS-CoV-2 occurred in the person between March and December 2020, and PCR confirmed it. Assay: immunoSEQ multiplex PCR; the TCRdb copy retains only in-frame clones and omits some. The table shows 70,000 or so clones, with 73% occurring only once. Antigens of these TCRs are unknown. The material sequenced was CD4+ T cells from PBMCs cultured with HIV peptides, taken before COVID-19 vaccination. The subset: HIV-1 Nef peptide pool negative control/reference culture. Receptors originate from a human donor who had a prior SARS-CoV-2 infection.

This clone has a handful of counts. The gene calls are TRBV2 and TRBJ2-3, with D tentatively TRBD1 (5 bases). This CDR3 spans 13 amino acids. V was cut by 8 bases and J by 2 bases, with 11 bases left in between. Germline CDR1 and CDR2: SNHLY and FYNNEI. CDR3 amino acids: CASGADYTDTQYF. The CDR3 DNA is TGTGCCAGCGGGGCCGATTACACAGATACGCAGTATTTT.

For the CDR3, the DNA is TGTGCCAGCAGCCCCGGACAGCAATCCTACAATGAGCAGTTCTTC. This codes for CASSPGQQSYNEQFF. The chain combines TRBV11-3 with TRBJ2-1; perhaps TRBD1 as D (6 bases). Germline V gives CDR1 SGHNT, CDR2 YENEEA. This CDR3 contains 15 residues. Trimming shortened V by 5 bases and J by 1 base, and 12 bases separated the two germline ends.

The CDR3 loop reads CASKAGDYNEQFF. The CDR3 coding sequence is TGTGCCAGCAAAGCGGGGGACTACAATGAGCAGTTCTTC. The genes are TRBV2 and TRBJ2-1, with 8 bases aligning to TRBD2. V gave up 7 bases and J gave up 3 bases; unmatched junction bases: 2. The CDR3 has 13 residues. Germline CDR1 and CDR2: SNHLY and FYNNEI. Complete variable domain (other parts from reference TRBV2 and TRBJ2-1): EPEVTQTPSHQVTQMGQEVILRCVPISNHLYFYWYRQILGQKVEFLVSFYNNEISEKSEIFDDQFSVERPDGSNFTLKIRSTKLEDSAMYFCASKAGDYNEQFFGPGTRLTVL.

The chain joins TRBV6-5 to TRBJ1-1; 7 positions match TRBD1. The germline V gene encodes CDR1 MNHEY and CDR2 SVGAGI. There are 13 residues in the CDR3. The J segment lost 1 base and the V segment lost 6 bases, leaving 2 bases of the junction unmatched. As DNA, the CDR3 is TGTGCCAGCAGGTGGACAGGGAACACTGAAGCTTTCTTT. Translation gives CASRWTGNTEAFF.

CDR3 residues: CASRDTSRTGELFF. The CDR3 coding sequence is TGTGCCAGCAGGGATACTAGTCGCACCGGGGAGCTGTTTTTT. The J gene is TRBJ2-2, the V gene TRBV6-4; D perhaps matches TRBD2 (5 bases). Trimming pared 6 bases from V and 4 bases from J, leaving 12 bases between. The germline V gene encodes CDR1 MRHNA and CDR2 SNTAGT. The CDR3 runs 14 residues.

The rearrangement links TRBV5-1 to TRBJ2-7; TRBD2 might be the D (5 bases). CDR1 is SGHRS and CDR2 is YFSETQ in the germline V gene. This CDR3 has 14 residues. Between the trimmed V and J ends, which lost 6 bases and 4 bases, there was a span of 17 bases. CDR3 loop: CASNPGMAEYEQYF. In DNA, the CDR3 is TGCGCCAGCAACCCCGGGATGGCCGAATACGAGCAGTACTTC.

The chain links TRBV5-1 to TRBJ2-5, with 7 nucleotides matching TRBD2. Germline-derived CDR1 and CDR2 are SGHRS and YFSETQ. CDR3 length: 14 residues. The J segment lost 3 bases and the V segment lost 3 bases, leaving 5 bases of the junction unmatched. CDR3 sequence (DNA): TGCGCCAGCAGCTCTAGTCGGGGGGAAGAGACCCAGTACTTC. It yields the protein CASSSSRGEETQYF. The full variable domain, its missing parts supplied by reference TRBV5-1 and TRBJ2-5, is KAGVTQTPRYLIKTRGQQVTLSCSPISGHRSVSWYQQTPGQGLQFLFEYFSETQRNKGNFPGRFSGRQFSNSRSEMNVSTLELGDSALYLCASSSSRGEETQYFGPGTRLLVL.

CDR3 residues: CASSYTLAGAYNEQFF. The CDR3 DNA is TGTGCCAGCAGTTACACCCTAGCGGGGGCCTACAATGAGCAGTTCTTC. This chain uses TRBV6-5 with TRBJ2-1, with 10 bases lining up with TRBD2. This CDR3 has 16 amino acids. The germline gives CDR1 MNHEY, CDR2 SVGAGI. J was trimmed by 2 bases and V by 2 bases; bases with no gene match: 3.

V gene TRBV5-4 combines with J gene TRBJ2-7; 8 bases map to TRBD1. The trim removed 4 bases at V and 4 bases at J, leaving 13 bases unmatched. The CDR3 has 16 residues. CDR1 and CDR2 (germline): SGHNT, YYREEE (reference sequence). DNA of the CDR3: TGTGCCAGCAGCCTCCAAACCCAGGGGGCGCGGTACGAGCAGTACTTC. Translating it yields CASSLQTQGARYEQYF.

This clone has a handful of counts. The rearrangement uses TRBV28 and TRBJ2-5; 8 bases fit TRBD1. V lost 0 bases to trimming and J lost 4 bases; unmatched junction nucleotides: 7. Germline lookup yields CDR1 MDHEN and CDR2 SYDVKM. The CDR3 has 16 residues. CDR3 bases: TGTGCCAGCAGTTTATGGGGCCGGGGGACAGGAGAGACCCAGTACTTC. Its protein product is CASSLWGRGTGETQYF.

The chain joins TRBV12-3 or TRBV12-4 to TRBJ2-7; D gene ambiguous. CDR3 length: 12 residues. The V and J ends lost 4 bases and 3 bases respectively, with 7 bases between them. CDR3 residues: CASSWSFYEQYF. The CDR3 region has the DNA TGTGCCAGCAGTTGGTCTTTCTACGAGCAGTACTTC.